This TCR beta chain was sequenced for a study of patients and donors after allogeneic stem cell transplantation. The CDR3 is 17 amino acids. The V gene end was trimmed by 3 bases and the J gene end by 6 bases; junction bases not matched to a gene: 8. Germline loops: CDR1 SNHLY, CDR2 FYNNEI. A single record per CDR3 protein comes from TCRdb applying MiXCR to the RT-PCR reads. This table holds hundreds of thousands of distinct CDR3 sequences, roughly 17% found once. The sample taken for sequencing was blood, either unsorted or a sorted T cell fraction (not recorded which). The chain has TRBV2 and TRBJ2-2, with TRBD2 identical over 12 bases. The sequence derives from a human donor who was either an allogeneic HSCT recipient or a stem cell or donor lymphocyte infusion donor (not recorded which). It is not recorded whose cells these are; they may come from a transplant donor. The CDR3 region is CASSDPTSGRPSGELFF. The CDR3 bases are TGTGCCAGCAGTGACCCAACTAGCGGGAGGCCCTCCGGGGAGCTGTTTTTT.